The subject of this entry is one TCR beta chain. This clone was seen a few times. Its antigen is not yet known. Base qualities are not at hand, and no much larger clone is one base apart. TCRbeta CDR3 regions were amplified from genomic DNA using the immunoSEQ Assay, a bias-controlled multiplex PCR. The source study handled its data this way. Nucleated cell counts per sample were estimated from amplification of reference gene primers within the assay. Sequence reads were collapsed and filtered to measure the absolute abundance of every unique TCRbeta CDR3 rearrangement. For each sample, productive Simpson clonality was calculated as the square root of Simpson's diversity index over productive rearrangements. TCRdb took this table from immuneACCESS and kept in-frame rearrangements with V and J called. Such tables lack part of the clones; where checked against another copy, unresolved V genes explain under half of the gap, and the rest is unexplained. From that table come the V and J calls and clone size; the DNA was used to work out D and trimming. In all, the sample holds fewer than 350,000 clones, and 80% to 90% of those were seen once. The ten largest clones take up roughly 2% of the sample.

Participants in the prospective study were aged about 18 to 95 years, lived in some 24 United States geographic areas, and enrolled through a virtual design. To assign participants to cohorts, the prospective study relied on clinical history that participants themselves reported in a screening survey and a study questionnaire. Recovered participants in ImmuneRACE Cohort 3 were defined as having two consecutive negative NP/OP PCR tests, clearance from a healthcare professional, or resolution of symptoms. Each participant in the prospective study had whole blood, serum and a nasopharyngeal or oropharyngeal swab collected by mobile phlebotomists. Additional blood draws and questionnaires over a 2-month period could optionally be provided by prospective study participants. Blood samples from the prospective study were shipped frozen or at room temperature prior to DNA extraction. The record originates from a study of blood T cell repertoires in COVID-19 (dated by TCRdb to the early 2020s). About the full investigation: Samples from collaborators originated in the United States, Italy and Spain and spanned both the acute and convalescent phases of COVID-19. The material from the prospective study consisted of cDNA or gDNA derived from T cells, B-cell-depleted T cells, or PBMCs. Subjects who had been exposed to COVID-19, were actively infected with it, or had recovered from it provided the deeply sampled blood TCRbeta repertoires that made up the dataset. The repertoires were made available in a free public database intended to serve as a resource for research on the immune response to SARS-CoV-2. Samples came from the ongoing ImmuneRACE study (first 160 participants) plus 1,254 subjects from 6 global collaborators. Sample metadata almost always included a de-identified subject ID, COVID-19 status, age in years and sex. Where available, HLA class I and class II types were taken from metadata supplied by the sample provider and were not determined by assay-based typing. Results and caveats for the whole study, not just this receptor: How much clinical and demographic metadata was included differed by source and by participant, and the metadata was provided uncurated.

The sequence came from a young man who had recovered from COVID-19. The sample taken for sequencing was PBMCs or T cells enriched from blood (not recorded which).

This receptor carries the CDR3 CAITDTDRGGYTF. In nucleotide form, the sequence is TGTGCCATCACCGACACCGACAGGGGAGGCTACACCTTC. The chain is assembled from TRBV10-3 and TRBJ1-2, and 8 junctional nucleotides match TRBD1. The CDR3 covers 13 residues, taking in both the cysteine and the phenylalanine. The CDR3 DNA has 39 bases and is translated from base 1. Trimmed from V: 7 bases; trimmed from J: 8 bases; junction bases lacking a gene match: 9. CDR1 and CDR2 were assigned from the germline V gene as ENHRY and SYGVKD.